One sample yielded the 18 T cell receptor beta chains listed below, sequenced in a study of beta chain features in type 1 diabetes. Study results and limitations: Moderate yet significant TCRB CDR3 shortening was seen in Type 1 diabetes patients in all four CD4+ subsets.

Every bit of the isolated RNA underwent reverse transcription, so sequencing read expressed TCRB transcripts. Only in-frame clones appear in the TCRdb table, and some are missing; sequencing was by immunoSEQ multiplex PCR. The sample carries about 340,000 clones, around 9.3% recorded once. These receptors' targets are unknown. Sequenced: central memory CD4+ T cells from blood. The receptors come from a man aged 30-40 years with type 1 diabetes.

The chain uses TRBV7-6 and TRBJ1-1; D unclear. This CDR3 comprises 16 residues. Germline V gene data show CDR1 as SGHVS and CDR2 as FNYEAQ. The V end was cut by 1 base, the J end by 5 bases, with 17 bases between. The chain's CDR3 is CASSLVGGGKGTEAFF. Here the CDR3 DNA reads TGTGCCAGCAGCTTAGTTGGCGGCGGCAAAGGGACTGAAGCTTTCTTT.

J is TRBJ2-1 and V is TRBV27, with TRBD2 matching over 10 bases. The CDR3 contains 14 residues. After removal of 8 bases from V and 8 bases from J, the junction contained 9 bases not matched to a gene. From germline, CDR1 is MNHEY and CDR2 SMNVEV (reference sequence). CDR3 sequence (DNA): TGTGCCAGCTGGAGCGGGGGGGCCGTTGATGAGCAGTTCTTC. As protein: CASWSGGAVDEQFF.

This clone was counted a single time. The rearrangement uses TRBV6-6 and TRBJ2-1; D is ambiguous. This CDR3 comprises 15 residues. Per the germline V gene, CDR1 is MNHNY and CDR2 is SVGAGI (reference sequence). V was shortened by 5 bases and J by 6 bases, with 17 bases between the two germline ends. CDR3: CASSPPRSNFNEQFF. The CDR3 DNA follows: TGTGCCAGCAGTCCACCCCGCAGTAATTTCAATGAGCAGTTCTTC.

The CDR3, as DNA: TGTGCCAGCAGCTTAGGGGCTCGGAAAAGCACAGATACGCAGTATTTT. It encodes CASSLGARKSTDTQYF. The chain employs TRBV7-2 and TRBJ2-3; D is unclear. Trimming left V 1 base short and J 0 bases short, with 11 bases between. This CDR3 is built from 16 residues. Per germline, CDR1 SGHTA and CDR2 FQGNSA.

This clone showed up just a few times. This chain connects TRBV29-1 to TRBJ1-1; D not resolved. Germline loops: CDR1 SQVTM, CDR2 ANQGSEA. CDR3 length: 14 residues. The germline V and J ends were trimmed by 6 bases and 0 bases, with 14 bases remaining between them. This chain's CDR3 is CSVLRYLMNTEAFF. The CDR3 coding sequence is TGCAGCGTCCTGCGGTATCTTATGAACACTGAAGCTTTCTTT.

DNA for the CDR3: TGTGCCGGAACCTCGAACACAGATACGCAGTATTTT. This translates into CAGTSNTDTQYF. This sequence joins TRBV30 and TRBJ2-3; no clear D gene. Trimming cost V 8 bases and J 2 bases, with 11 bases left between them. There are 12 residues in the CDR3. CDR1 is GTSNPN and CDR2 is SVGIG in the germline V gene (reference sequence).

The chain combines TRBV5-1 with TRBJ2-3, with 9 bases matching TRBD1. This CDR3 spans 15 amino acids. V shed 3 bases and J 1 base; nucleotides not matched to a gene: 3. CDR1 is SGHRS, CDR2 YFSETQ, per germline. The CDR3 DNA sequence: TGCGCCAGCAGCTGGGGACAGGGTGGCACAGATACGCAGTATTTT. Encoded protein: CASSWGQGGTDTQYF.

This clone was seen more than once but under ten times. The chain couples TRBV14 to TRBJ2-1, with 13 nucleotides matching TRBD2. Germline CDR1 is SGHDN and CDR2 is FVKESK. CDR3 length: 17 amino acids. V lost 5 bases and J lost 7; bases outside the gene matches: 11. DNA of the CDR3: TGTGCCAGCAGCATGCGGACTAGCGGGGGACCTCGGAATGAGCAGTTCTTC. Amino acid sequence: CASSMRTSGGPRNEQFF.

This chain joins TRBV7-9 and TRBJ2-5, with 10 bases matching TRBD1. CDR3 length equals 13 residues. Germline assignment: CDR1 SEHNR and CDR2 FQNEAQ (reference sequence). The J segment lost 7 bases and the V segment lost 5 bases, leaving 4 bases of the junction unmatched. This chain's CDR3 is CASSGTGERTQYF. Written as DNA, the CDR3 is TGTGCCAGCAGCGGGACAGGGGAACGGACCCAGTACTTC.

V usage is TRBV7-6 and J usage is TRBJ1-4; 7 bases are a match to TRBD1. Germline V gene lookup returns CDR1 SGHVS and CDR2 FNYEAQ. There are 15 residues in the CDR3. J gave up 4 bases and V 5 bases, and 7 bases lay outside the gene matches. CDR3 in amino acids: CASSLTDRHNEKLFF. DNA for the CDR3: TGTGCCAGCAGCCTTACGGACAGGCATAATGAAAAACTGTTTTTT.

This clone was counted a few times. At one of its ends the junction is not consistent with the germline gene, which may arise from a read error. The chain couples TRBV10-3 to TRBJ2-6, with D hard to call. The germline CDR1 and CDR2 sequences are ENHRY and SYGVKD. This CDR3 comprises 14 residues. CDR3 nucleotide sequence: TGTGCCAGCAGTTGGGCGGTAGGGGCCAACGTCCTGACTTTC. Translation: CASSWAVGANVLTF.

There are many counts of this clone. This chain connects TRBV28 to TRBJ1-6; D might be TRBD1 (5 bases). Between the trimmed V and J ends, which lost 4 bases and 7 bases, there was a span of 11 bases. CDR1 MDHEN and CDR2 SYDVKM come from the germline V gene. The CDR3 consists of 14 residues. The CDR3 DNA sequence: TGTGCCAGCAGTTACGGACGGGGGAATTCACCCCTCCACTTT. It translates to CASSYGRGNSPLHF.

The chain recombines TRBV30 with TRBJ1-5; D is unresolved. From germline, CDR1 is GTSNPN and CDR2 SVGIG (reference sequence). The CDR3 length is 13 residues. V was shortened by 0 bases and J by 7 bases, with 10 bases between the two germline ends. The DNA of the CDR3 is TGTGCCTGGAGTGTTGGAGGCAGGCAGCCCCAGCATTTT. Translated: CAWSVGGRQPQHF.

This clone is a singleton in its sample. The V gene is TRBV7-9, the J gene TRBJ2-7, with TRBD2 as a possible D gene (6 bases). Germline loops: CDR1 SEHNR, CDR2 FQNEAQ (reference sequence). Trimming took 4 bases from V and 1 from J, leaving 14 bases between them. CDR3 length: 15 amino acids. This CDR3 is CASSWGDGLSYEQYF. CDR3 sequence (DNA): TGTGCCAGCAGCTGGGGGGACGGACTATCCTACGAGCAGTACTTC.

This chain uses TRBV11-3 with TRBJ2-3; D perhaps matches TRBD1 (6 bases). Germline values: CDR1 SGHNT, CDR2 YENEEA. The CDR3 contains 16 residues. V dropped 2 bases and J dropped 6 bases, with 18 bases sitting between them. The CDR3 nucleotides are TGTGCCAGCAGCTTATCGACAGGCCCTACTAGGGATACGCAGTATTTT. Its protein is CASSLSTGPTRDTQYF.

The gene calls are TRBV7-9 and TRBJ1-5; D gene uncertain. The CDR3 sequence is 15 residues long. V was cut by 5 bases and J by 5 bases, with 16 bases left in between. Germline CDR1 reads SEHNR; CDR2 reads FQNEAQ (reference sequence). The CDR3, as DNA: TGTGCCAGCAGCCAAGGACCGGAGGGTTATCAGCCCCAGCATTTT. Protein product: CASSQGPEGYQPQHF.

This clone was seen more than once but under ten times. The rearrangement joins TRBV29-1 to TRBJ1-2; no firm D call. The CDR3 runs 12 residues. V shed 3 bases and J shed 8 bases, with 13 bases lying between them. Germline CDR1 and CDR2: SQVTM and ANQGSEA. This chain's CDR3 is CSVEGIQSGYTF. For the CDR3, the DNA is TGCAGCGTTGAGGGAATACAGTCCGGCTACACCTTC.

The chain employs TRBV27 and TRBJ1-2, with 7 nucleotides matching TRBD1. Germline CDR1 and CDR2: MNHEY and SMNVEV (reference sequence). This CDR3 contains 13 residues. V gave up 3 bases and J gave up 4 bases; unmatched junction bases: 2. CDR3 nucleotide sequence: TGTGCCAGCAGTTTGACAGGGTCCTATGGCTACACCTTC. Its translation: CASSLTGSYGYTF.